The 10 T cell receptor beta chains reported below all come from one sample, sequenced in a study of blood T cell repertoires in COVID-19. Some clones are missing from TCRdb's copy, which holds only in-frame ones; the method was immunoSEQ multiplex PCR. The sample lists 170,000 or so clones; about 90% were seen once. The sample taken for sequencing was PBMCs or T cells enriched from blood (not recorded which). The source of these receptors is a woman aged 50 to 65 who had recovered from COVID-19.

This clone has a count of ten or more. J is TRBJ1-2 and V is TRBV21-1; the tabulated D call, TRBD1, remains unverified against the DNA. TRBV21-1 is a pseudogene segment. The CDR3 contains 13 residues. CDR3 DNA sequence: TGTGCCAGCATCCGACAGGGGCTCGTTTGCTACACCTTC. It specifies CASIRQGLVCYTF.

The V call is TRBV29-1, the J call TRBJ2-2; 8 nucleotides line up with TRBD2. The trim removed 2 bases at V and 6 bases at J, leaving 5 bases unmatched. From germline, CDR1 is SQVTM and CDR2 ANQGSEA. The CDR3 sequence is 14 residues long. The chain's CDR3 is CSVELAGDSGELFF. The CDR3 region has the DNA TGCAGCGTTGAACTAGCGGGCGATTCCGGGGAGCTGTTTTTT.

In nucleotides, the CDR3 is TGTGCCTGGAGTGCTGGAAGGACGGGGGGAGGCAATCAGCCCCAGCATTTT. Translated: CAWSAGRTGGGNQPQHF. The V gene is TRBV30, the J gene TRBJ1-5, with a tentative D call TRBD1 (5 bases). The CDR3 length is 17 residues. Germline V gives CDR1 GTSNPN, CDR2 SVGIG (reference sequence). The V gene lost 1 base and the J gene lost 2 bases, with 18 bases spanning the gap.

The chain couples TRBV7-9 to TRBJ2-1; 8 positions match TRBD2. The CDR3 has 17 residues. V lost 3 bases and J lost 4; bases outside the gene matches: 11. CDR1 SEHNR and CDR2 FQNEAQ come from the germline V gene (reference sequence). CDR3 nucleotide sequence: TGTGCCAGCAGCTTCCCCCGGGAGGGCCCGAGATACAATGAGCAGTTCTTC. This encodes CASSFPREGPRYNEQFF.

The gene calls are TRBV10-1 and TRBJ2-3; TRBD2 might be the D (6 bases). The CDR3 loop spans 16 amino acids. In germline, CDR1 is WNHNN, CDR2 SYGVQD (reference sequence). Trimming stripped 7 bases from V and 1 base from J, with 18 bases between. The CDR3 DNA reads TGCGCCAGCAATCCGGTAAGGCGGGAAGGCACAGATACGCAGTATTTT. Its translation: CASNPVRREGTDTQYF.

The chain links TRBV5-1 to TRBJ2-2; D is undetermined. CDR1 and CDR2 from the germline V gene are SGHRS and YFSETQ. The V gene lost 0 bases and the J gene lost 4 bases, with 13 bases spanning the gap. The CDR3 contains 16 residues. DNA of the CDR3: TGCGCCAGCAGCTTGGCCTCGGGTTTAACCACCGGGGAGCTGTTTTTT. It is translated as CASSLASGLTTGELFF. The full variable domain, rest sourced from reference TRBV5-1 and TRBJ2-2, is KAGVTQTPRYLIKTRGQQVTLSCSPISGHRSVSWYQQTPGQGLQFLFEYFSETQRNKGNFPGRFSGRQFSNSRSEMNVSTLELGDSALYLCASSLASGLTTGELFFGEGSRLTVL.

This clone occurred once. This sequence joins TRBV28 and TRBJ2-2, with D uncertain. Germline V gene sequence: CDR1 MDHEN, CDR2 SYDVKM. Trimming removed 3 bases from V and 2 bases from J, with 13 bases in between. This CDR3 region has 16 residues. CDR3: CASSFQRRPNTGELFF. The CDR3 DNA reads as TGTGCCAGCAGTTTCCAACGGCGGCCTAACACCGGGGAGCTGTTTTTT. The variable domain in full, with the rest retrieved from reference TRBV28 and TRBJ2-2, is DVKVTQSSRYLVKRTGEKVFLECVQDMDHENMFWYRQDPGLGLRLIYFSYDVKMKEKGDIPEGYSVSREKKERFSLILESASTNQTSMYLCASSFQRRPNTGELFFGEGSRLTVL.

The chain links TRBV10-1 to TRBJ2-1, with D possibly matching TRBD2 (5 bases). V lost 3 bases to trimming and J lost 0 bases, with 12 bases between them. The CDR3 loop spans 16 amino acids. Germline CDR1 and CDR2: WNHNN and SYGVQD (reference sequence). For the CDR3, the DNA is TGCGCCAGCAGTGATCGCGGGCCTAGCTCCTACAATGAGCAGTTCTTC. The encoded protein is CASSDRGPSSYNEQFF.

This chain links TRBV27 with TRBJ1-2, with D maybe TRBD1 (5 bases). Per the germline V gene, CDR1 is MNHEY and CDR2 is SMNVEV (reference sequence). With 3 bases removed from V and 3 bases from J, the gap between germline ends came to 14 bases. CDR3 size: 15 residues. CDR3: CASSFQGLNDYGYTF. The CDR3 DNA sequence: TGTGCCAGCAGTTTTCAGGGCCTTAATGACTATGGCTACACCTTC.

This chain connects TRBV7-6 to TRBJ1-4; tentatively, D is TRBD1 (5 bases). V was shortened by 1 base and J by 11 bases, with 14 bases between the two germline ends. This CDR3 contains 14 residues. CDR1 and CDR2 from the germline V gene are SGHVS and FNYEAQ. Here the CDR3 DNA reads TGTGCCAGCAGCTTAGGGGGGGGGACCAGCAAACTGTTTTTT. Translation: CASSLGGGTSKLFF.